Each of the 12 T cell receptor beta chains below was sequenced from the same sample in a study of blood T cell repertoires in COVID-19. Generated by immunoSEQ multiplex PCR, the TCRdb table keeps only in-frame clones and is missing some. The data contain 90,000 to 120,000 clones, 84% of them seen just once; the ten biggest clones take up around a quarter. The sequencing input was peripheral blood. The receptors come from a man aged 55 to 70 with acute or convalescent COVID-19.

The J gene is TRBJ2-7, the V gene TRBV6-5, with a weak D call TRBD2 (5 bases). Trimming took off 10 bases at V and 4 bases at J, with 20 bases between the two ends. This CDR3 has 14 amino acids. Per the germline V gene, CDR1 is MNHEY and CDR2 is SVGAGI. CDR3 DNA sequence: TGTGCCAACCAGACCCCCGGGGAAAAATACGAGCAGTACGTC. It yields the protein CANQTPGEKYEQYV.

This clone was picked up a small number of times. The chain is built from TRBV5-4 and TRBJ1-2; 7 bases agree with TRBD1. The length of the CDR3 is 14 residues. With 4 bases clipped from V and 8 bases from J, the junction kept 11 bases outside the gene matches. Per the germline V gene, CDR1 is SGHNT and CDR2 is YYREEE (reference sequence). CDR3 in amino acids: CASSGGTVFEGYTF. DNA of the CDR3: TGTGCCAGCAGCGGGGGGACAGTTTTTGAGGGCTACACCTTC. The full variable domain, completed using reference TRBV5-4 and TRBJ1-2, is ETGVTQSPTHLIKTRGQQVTLRCSSQSGHNTVSWYQQALGQGPQFIFQYYREEENGRGNFPPRFSGLQFPNYSSELNVNALELDDSALYLCASSGGTVFEGYTFGSGTRLTVV.

This sequence joins TRBV19 and TRBJ2-3; tentative D call: TRBD2 (5 bases). Trimming removed 3 bases from V and 6 bases from J, with 10 bases in between. The germline CDR1 and CDR2 sequences are LNHDA and SQIVND (reference sequence). There are 13 residues in the CDR3. The DNA for the CDR3 is TGTGCCAGTAGTATGGCGAGGGAGGATACGCAGTATTTT. Its translation is CASSMAREDTQYF. The variable domain in full, with the rest retrieved from reference TRBV19 and TRBJ2-3, is DGGITQSPKYLFRKEGQNVTLSCEQNLNHDAMYWYRQDPGQGLRLIYYSQIVNDFQKGDIAEGYSVSREKKESFPLTVTSAQKNPTAFYLCASSMAREDTQYFGPGTRLTVL.

In its sample, this clone was seen a few times. The V call is TRBV7-2, the J call TRBJ2-2; 11 bases are shared with TRBD2. Germline CDR1 SGHTA, CDR2 FQGNSA. This CDR3 contains 17 residues. The V segment lost 1 base and the J segment 1 base; nucleotides outside the gene matches: 2. The CDR3 spells CASSLGGTSGNTGELFF. The CDR3 DNA reads as TGTGCCAGCAGCTTAGGCGGGACTAGCGGGAACACCGGGGAGCTGTTTTTT.

The chain uses TRBV3-1 (or the pseudogene TRBV3-2) and TRBJ2-1; no clear D. The CDR3 totals 12 residues. Per germline, CDR1 LGHDT and CDR2 YNNKEL (reference sequence). Trimming removed 0 bases from V and 7 bases from J, with 4 bases in between. CDR3 loop: CASSQDVNEQFF. In DNA form, the CDR3 reads TGTGCCAGCAGCCAAGACGTAAATGAGCAGTTCTTC.

This chain uses TRBV18 with TRBJ1-1, with D uncertain. Germline lookup yields CDR1 KGHSH and CDR2 LQKENI. V dropped 3 bases and J dropped 1 base, with 9 bases sitting between them. The CDR3 extends over 14 amino acids. The chain's CDR3 is CASSPVTSNTEAFF. DNA for the CDR3: TGTGCCAGCTCACCCGTTACATCGAACACTGAAGCTTTCTTT.

The J gene is TRBJ2-2, the V gene TRBV6-5, with 8 bases fitting TRBD1. CDR3 length equals 15 residues. CDR1 and CDR2 from the germline V gene are MNHEY and SVGAGI. The V and J ends lost 2 bases and 4 bases, in that order; junction bases with no gene match: 3. CDR3 in amino acids: CASSYGRGRTGELFF. The CDR3 DNA reads TGTGCCAGCAGTTACGGCAGGGGGCGCACCGGGGAGCTGTTTTTT.

The rearrangement uses TRBV21-1 and TRBJ2-5; the table's D call of TRBD1 was not tested on the DNA. TRBV21-1 is classified as a pseudogene. The CDR3 sequence is 12 residues long. CDR3 region: CASPDREETQYF. CDR3 nucleotide sequence: TGTGCCAGCCCTGACAGGGAAGAGACCCAGTACTTC.

This chain joins TRBV19 and TRBJ1-1; TRBD1 agrees at 7 bases. CDR1 and CDR2 from the germline V gene are LNHDA and SQIVND (reference sequence). This CDR3 is built from 15 residues. Trimming took 5 bases from V and 1 from J; bases not matched to a gene: 7. The CDR3 loop reads CASSPFWTGNTEAFF. The CDR3 DNA reads as TGTGCCAGTAGTCCTTTTTGGACAGGGAACACTGAAGCTTTCTTT.

The J gene is TRBJ2-3, the V gene TRBV11-3, with 9 positions matching TRBD2. The V gene end was trimmed by 1 base and the J gene end by 0 bases; junction bases not matched to a gene: 2. CDR3 length equals 16 residues. Germline V gives CDR1 SGHNT, CDR2 YENEEA. CDR3 loop: CASSLALAGSTDTQYF. Written as DNA, the CDR3 is TGTGCCAGCAGCTTAGCCCTAGCGGGGAGCACAGATACGCAGTATTTT.

V gene TRBV27 combines with J gene TRBJ2-7; TRBD2 matches at 8 bases. CDR1 is MNHEY and CDR2 is SMNVEV in the germline V gene (reference sequence). V shed 8 bases, J shed 2 bases, and the junction held 8 bases outside the gene matches. The CDR3 consists of 14 residues. CDR3 loop: CASGSLAAPYEQYV. In nucleotides, the CDR3 is TGTGCCAGCGGGTCACTAGCGGCACCCTACGAGCAGTACGTC.

The V call is TRBV5-4, the J call TRBJ2-5; 10 bases match TRBD2. V trimming: 4 bases; J trimming: 4 bases; junction bases outside the gene matches: 10. CDR3 length: 16 amino acids. Germline CDR1 and CDR2: SGHNT and YYREEE (reference sequence). The DNA of the CDR3 is TGTGCCAGCAGCGAGCCGGGACTAGCGCAACGAGAGACCCAGTACTTC. Translated, it gives CASSEPGLAQRETQYF.